One sample yielded the 15 T cell receptor beta chains listed below, sequenced in a study of blood T cell repertoires in COVID-19 (dated by TCRdb to between 2020 and 2021). Libraries were built with the immunoSEQ multiplex PCR assay. The table comes from immuneACCESS by way of TCRdb, which keeps in-frame sequences with V and J called. Part of the clones is missing from these tables; in studies checked, under half for an unresolved V gene and the rest for unknown reasons. For this sample there are 250,000 to 350,000 clones; around 89% appear just once. The ten largest clones capture around 6% of the sample. The sequencing input was peripheral blood. The source is a man younger than 30 who had recovered from COVID-19.

The CDR3: CASSFRGESSYEQYF. In DNA form, the CDR3 reads TGTGCCAGTAGTTTCCGGGGAGAGAGCTCCTACGAGCAGTACTTC. The genes are TRBV19 and TRBJ2-7, with D possibly TRBD2 on 5 matching bases. V was trimmed by 5 bases and J by 0 bases, leaving 14 bases between them. The CDR3 is 15 residues long. In germline, CDR1 is LNHDA, CDR2 SQIVND (reference sequence).

V and J are TRBV7-9 and TRBJ1-6, with D possibly TRBD1 on 5 matching bases. This CDR3 is built from 17 residues. Germline V gene data show CDR1 as SEHNR and CDR2 as FQNEAQ (reference sequence). The ends were cut back, 2 bases at V and 5 bases at J, with 16 bases in the middle. The CDR3 spells CASSLLSGDPHNSPLHF. The CDR3 nucleotides are TGTGCCAGCAGCTTATTATCGGGGGACCCCCATAATTCACCCCTCCACTTT.

This chain connects TRBV9 to TRBJ1-4; 12 bases fit TRBD1. This CDR3 spans 16 amino acids. CDR1 is SGDLS and CDR2 is YYNGEE in the germline V gene. V shed 3 bases and J 8 bases; nucleotides not matched to a gene: 8. The CDR3 loop reads CASSEGQGAVREKLFF. The CDR3 nucleotides read TGTGCCAGCAGCGAGGGACAGGGGGCAGTTCGGGAAAAACTGTTTTTT.

This chain connects TRBV19 to TRBJ2-5; D is possibly TRBD1 (5 bases). The CDR3 has 14 residues. Germline V gene data show CDR1 as LNHDA and CDR2 as SQIVND (reference sequence). Trimming cost V 4 bases and J 4 bases, with 13 bases left between them. CDR3 nucleotides: TGTGCCAGTAGTACCTTAGACAGAAGAGAGACCCAGTACTTC. It translates to CASSTLDRRETQYF.

V usage is TRBV19 and J usage is TRBJ1-1; 11 nucleotides line up with TRBD1. V lost 11 bases, J lost 3 bases, and 14 bases stayed unmatched. The CDR3 spans 16 residues. The V gene's germline CDR1 is LNHDA and CDR2 SQIVND (reference sequence). The CDR3 protein is CAPKPGQGDFDTEAFF. CDR3 DNA sequence: TGTGCCCCAAAACCGGGACAGGGGGATTTTGACACTGAAGCTTTCTTT.

The chain employs TRBV6-5 and TRBJ2-7; D may be TRBD2 (5 bases). V lost 0 bases and J 6 bases, leaving 12 bases between the germline ends. Per germline, CDR1 MNHEY and CDR2 SVGAGI. The CDR3 covers 14 residues. As DNA, the CDR3 is TGTGCCAGCAGTTACTCCCCGAGCGGCGTCGAGCAGTACTTC. This gives the protein CASSYSPSGVEQYF.

This chain connects TRBV24-1 to TRBJ2-1, with 13 bases fitting TRBD2. Germline CDR1 is KGHDR and CDR2 is SFDVKD. V shed 2 bases and J 4 bases; nucleotides not matched to a gene: 4. This CDR3 region has 17 residues. The CDR3 bases are TGTGCCACCAGTGATTCCAGGACTAGCGGGGGTTACAATGAGCAGTTCTTC. Protein: CATSDSRTSGGYNEQFF.

The chain recombines TRBV25-1 with TRBJ1-2; D unresolved. Germline V gene lookup returns CDR1 MGHDK and CDR2 SYGVNS. The CDR3 has 14 residues. Trimming cost V 1 base and J 8 bases, with 14 bases left between them. The CDR3 spells CASSEFTRGNGYTF. The CDR3 coding sequence is TGTGCCAGCAGTGAATTTACAAGAGGGAACGGCTACACCTTC.

The chain employs TRBV19 and TRBJ1-1; D is unresolved. The CDR3 contains 13 residues. Per germline, CDR1 LNHDA and CDR2 SQIVND (reference sequence). V shed 3 bases and J shed 3 bases, with 8 bases lying between them. The CDR3 region has the DNA TGTGCCAGTAGTATGGGAGGTTACACTGAAGCTTTCTTT. It specifies CASSMGGYTEAFF.

This chain connects TRBV30 to TRBJ2-1; the D is unclear. V was pared by 5 bases and J by 5 bases, with 4 bases between. From germline, CDR1 is GTSNPN and CDR2 SVGIG (reference sequence). This CDR3 is 10 amino acids long. The CDR3 DNA reads as TGTGCCTGGGGCCACAATGAGCAGTTCTTC. Amino acids: CAWGHNEQFF.

This sequence joins TRBV7-8 and TRBJ2-3; 10 positions match TRBD2. The CDR3 has 15 residues. V trimming: 6 bases; J trimming: 2 bases; junction bases outside the gene matches: 5. The germline V gene encodes CDR1 SGHVS and CDR2 FQNEAQ. In nucleotides, the CDR3 is TGTGCCAGCAGAGGACTAGCGGAGATCACAGATACGCAGTATTTT. It codes for CASRGLAEITDTQYF.

This clone was observed a single time. The chain is built from TRBV5-6 and TRBJ2-1; 11 nucleotides agree with TRBD1. Unmatched junction bases numbered 6, after V lost 3 bases and J lost 7 bases. This CDR3 is 15 amino acids long. Germline V gene lookup returns CDR1 SGHDT and CDR2 YYEEEE. The CDR3 nucleotides read TGTGCCAGCAGCTGGACAGGGGGCGCGGGGAATGAGCAGTTCTTC. Its protein is CASSWTGGAGNEQFF.

The J gene is TRBJ1-6, the V gene TRBV10-3, with 7 nucleotides matching TRBD1. Germline-derived CDR1 and CDR2 are ENHRY and SYGVKD. CDR3 length: 15 amino acids. Trimming took 3 bases from V and 5 from J; bases not matched to a gene: 4. The CDR3 loop is CAISDTGQDNSPLHF. The CDR3 DNA follows: TGTGCCATCAGTGATACCGGACAGGATAATTCACCCCTCCACTTT.

The chain has TRBV14 and TRBJ2-3, with D possibly being TRBD2 (6 bases). There are 17 residues in the CDR3. Trimming pared 1 base from V and 3 bases from J, leaving 17 bases between. The germline V gene encodes CDR1 SGHDN and CDR2 FVKESK. CDR3 amino acids: CASSQAVEGRGTDTQYF. In DNA form, the CDR3 reads TGTGCCAGCAGCCAAGCTGTGGAGGGTCGGGGGACAGATACGCAGTATTTT.

The CDR3 loop is CASSPVTGTGSGYIQYF. CDR3 nucleotide sequence: TGTGCCAGCTCACCGGTAACCGGGACAGGGAGTGGTTACATTCAGTACTTC. The chain links TRBV18 to TRBJ2-4; 9 bases map to TRBD1. CDR1 and CDR2 (germline): KGHSH, LQKENI. CDR3 length: 17 residues. With V trimmed by 3 bases and J by 8 bases, 14 bases remained unmatched.